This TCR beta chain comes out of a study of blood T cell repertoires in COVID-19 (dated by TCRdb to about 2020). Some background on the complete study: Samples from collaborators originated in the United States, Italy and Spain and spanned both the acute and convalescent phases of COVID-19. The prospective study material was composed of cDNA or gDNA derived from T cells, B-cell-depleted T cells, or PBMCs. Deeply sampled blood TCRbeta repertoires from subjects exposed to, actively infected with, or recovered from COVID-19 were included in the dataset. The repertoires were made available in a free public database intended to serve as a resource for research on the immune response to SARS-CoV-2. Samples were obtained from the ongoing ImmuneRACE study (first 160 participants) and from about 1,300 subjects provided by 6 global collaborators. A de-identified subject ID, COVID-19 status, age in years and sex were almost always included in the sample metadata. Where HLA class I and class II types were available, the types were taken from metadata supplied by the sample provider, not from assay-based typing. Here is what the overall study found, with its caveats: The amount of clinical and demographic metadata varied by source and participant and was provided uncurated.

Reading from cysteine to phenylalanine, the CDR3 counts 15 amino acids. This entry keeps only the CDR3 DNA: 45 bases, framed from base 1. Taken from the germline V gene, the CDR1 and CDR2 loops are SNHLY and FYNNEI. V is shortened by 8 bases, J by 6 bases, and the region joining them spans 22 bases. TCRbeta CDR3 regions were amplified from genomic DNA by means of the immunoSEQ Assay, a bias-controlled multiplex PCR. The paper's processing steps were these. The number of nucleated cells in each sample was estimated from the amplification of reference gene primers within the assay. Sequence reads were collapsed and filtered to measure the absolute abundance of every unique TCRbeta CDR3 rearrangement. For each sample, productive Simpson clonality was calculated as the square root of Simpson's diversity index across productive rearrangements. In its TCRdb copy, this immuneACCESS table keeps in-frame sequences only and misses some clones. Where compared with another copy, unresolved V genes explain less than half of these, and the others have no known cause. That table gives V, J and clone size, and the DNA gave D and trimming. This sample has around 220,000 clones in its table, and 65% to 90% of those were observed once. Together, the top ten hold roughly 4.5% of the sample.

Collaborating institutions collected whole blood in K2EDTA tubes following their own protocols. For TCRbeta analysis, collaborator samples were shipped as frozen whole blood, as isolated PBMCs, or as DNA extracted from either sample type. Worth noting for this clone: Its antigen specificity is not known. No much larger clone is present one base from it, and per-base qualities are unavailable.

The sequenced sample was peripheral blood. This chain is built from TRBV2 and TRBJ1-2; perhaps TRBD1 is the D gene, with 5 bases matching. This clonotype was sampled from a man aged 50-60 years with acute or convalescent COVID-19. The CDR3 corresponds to CASLLLAGMLDGYTF. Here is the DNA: TGTGCCAGCCTCCTTCTGGCAGGGATGCTTGATGGCTACACCTTC.